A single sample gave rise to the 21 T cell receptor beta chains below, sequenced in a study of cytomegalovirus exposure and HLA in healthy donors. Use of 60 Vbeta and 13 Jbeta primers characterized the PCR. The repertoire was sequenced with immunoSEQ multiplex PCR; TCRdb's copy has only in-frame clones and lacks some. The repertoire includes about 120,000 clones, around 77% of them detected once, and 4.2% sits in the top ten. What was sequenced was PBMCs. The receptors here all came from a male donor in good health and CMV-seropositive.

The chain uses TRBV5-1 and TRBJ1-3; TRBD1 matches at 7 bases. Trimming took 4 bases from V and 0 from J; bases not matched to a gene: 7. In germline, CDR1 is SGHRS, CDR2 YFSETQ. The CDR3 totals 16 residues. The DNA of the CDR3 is TGCGCCAGCAGCAACCTGGACAGGTCCTCTGGAAACACCATATATTTT. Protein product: CASSNLDRSSGNTIYF.

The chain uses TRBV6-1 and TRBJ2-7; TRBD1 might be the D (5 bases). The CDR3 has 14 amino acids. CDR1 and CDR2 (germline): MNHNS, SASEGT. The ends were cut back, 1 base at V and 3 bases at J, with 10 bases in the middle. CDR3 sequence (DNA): TGTGCCAGCAGTGAAGTTGGGGCTAGCTACGAGCAGTACTTC. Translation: CASSEVGASYEQYF.

CDR3 sequence reads: CASSLGVAGVLETQYF. The CDR3 region has the DNA TGTGCCAGCAGTTTAGGGGTAGCGGGAGTTTTGGAGACCCAGTACTTC. The V call is TRBV28, the J call TRBJ2-5, with 9 positions matching TRBD2. CDR1 MDHEN and CDR2 SYDVKM come from the germline V gene. CDR3 length: 16 residues. J lost 5 bases, V lost 2 bases, and 9 bases had no gene match.

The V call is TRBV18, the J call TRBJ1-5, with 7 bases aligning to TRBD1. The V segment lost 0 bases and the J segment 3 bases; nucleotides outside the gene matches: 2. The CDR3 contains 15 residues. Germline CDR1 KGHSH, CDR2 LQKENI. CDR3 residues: CASSPPGTDNQPQHF. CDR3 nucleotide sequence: TGTGCCAGCTCACCACCGGGGACAGACAATCAGCCCCAGCATTTT.

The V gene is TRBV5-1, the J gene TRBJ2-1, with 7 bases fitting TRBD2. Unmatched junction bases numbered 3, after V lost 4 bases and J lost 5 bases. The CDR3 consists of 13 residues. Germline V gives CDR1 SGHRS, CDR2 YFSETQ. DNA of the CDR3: TGCGCCAGCAGCGGTCTAGCGGACAATGAGCAGTTCTTC. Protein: CASSGLADNEQFF.

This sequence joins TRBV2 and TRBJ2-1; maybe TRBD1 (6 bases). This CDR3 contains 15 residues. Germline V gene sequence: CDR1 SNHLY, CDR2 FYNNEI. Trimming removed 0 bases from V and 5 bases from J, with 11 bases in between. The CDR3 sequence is CASSEAWGRDNEQFF. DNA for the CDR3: TGTGCCAGCAGTGAAGCTTGGGGGCGGGACAATGAGCAGTTCTTC.

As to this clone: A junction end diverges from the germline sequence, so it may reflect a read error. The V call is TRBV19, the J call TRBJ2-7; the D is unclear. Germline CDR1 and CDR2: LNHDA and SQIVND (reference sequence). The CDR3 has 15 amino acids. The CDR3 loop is CASRIDAGSSYEQYF. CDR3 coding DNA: TGTGCCAGTAGAATAGATGCCGGTAGCTCCTACGAGCAGTACTTC.

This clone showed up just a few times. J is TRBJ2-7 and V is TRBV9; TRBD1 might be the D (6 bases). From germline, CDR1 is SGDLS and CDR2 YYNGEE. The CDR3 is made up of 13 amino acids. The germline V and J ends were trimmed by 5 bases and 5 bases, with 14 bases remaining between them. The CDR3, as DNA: TGTGCCAGCAGTACAGGGTTTTTTGACGAGCAGTACTTC. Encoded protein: CASSTGFFDEQYF.

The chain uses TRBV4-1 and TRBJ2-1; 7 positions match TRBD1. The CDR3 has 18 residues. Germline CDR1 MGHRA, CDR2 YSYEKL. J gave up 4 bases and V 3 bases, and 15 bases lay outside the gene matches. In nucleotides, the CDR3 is TGCGCCAGCAGCCAGATTCAGCCCCGGGACAGACTTTACAATGAGCAGTTCTTC. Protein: CASSQIQPRDRLYNEQFF.

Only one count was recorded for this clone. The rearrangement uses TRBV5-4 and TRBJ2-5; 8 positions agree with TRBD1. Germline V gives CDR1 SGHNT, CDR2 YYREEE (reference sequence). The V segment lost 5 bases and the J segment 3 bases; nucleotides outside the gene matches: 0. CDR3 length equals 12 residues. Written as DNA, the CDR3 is TGTGCCAGCAGGGGACAGGAAGAGACCCAGTACTTC. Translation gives CASRGQEETQYF.

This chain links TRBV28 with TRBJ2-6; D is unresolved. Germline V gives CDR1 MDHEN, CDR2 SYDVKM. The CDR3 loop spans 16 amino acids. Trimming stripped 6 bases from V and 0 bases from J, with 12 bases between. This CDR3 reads CASSPDSFSGANVLTF. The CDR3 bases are TGTGCCAGCAGCCCCGACTCCTTCTCTGGGGCCAACGTCCTGACTTTC.

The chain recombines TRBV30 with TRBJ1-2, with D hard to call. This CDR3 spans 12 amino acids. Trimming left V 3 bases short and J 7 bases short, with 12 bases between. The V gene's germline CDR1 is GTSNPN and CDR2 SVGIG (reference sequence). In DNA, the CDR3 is TGTGCCTGGAGCGCCGGGGAACGTGGCTACACCTTC. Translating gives CAWSAGERGYTF.

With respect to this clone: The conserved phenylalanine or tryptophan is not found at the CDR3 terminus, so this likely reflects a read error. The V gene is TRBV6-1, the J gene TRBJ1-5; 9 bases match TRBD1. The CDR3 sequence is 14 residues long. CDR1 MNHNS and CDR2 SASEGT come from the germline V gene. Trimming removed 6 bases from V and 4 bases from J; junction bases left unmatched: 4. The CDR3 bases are TGTGCCAGCAGCTTACAGGGGGCGAATCAGCCCCAGCATTGT. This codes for CASSLQGANQPQHC.

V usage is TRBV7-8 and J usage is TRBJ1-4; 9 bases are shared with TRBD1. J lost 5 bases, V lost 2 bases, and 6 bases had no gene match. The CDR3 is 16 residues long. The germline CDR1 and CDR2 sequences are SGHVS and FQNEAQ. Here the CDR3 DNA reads TGTGCCAGCAGCTTATTGACCGGGACAGGGAATGAAAAACTGTTTTTT. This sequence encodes CASSLLTGTGNEKLFF.

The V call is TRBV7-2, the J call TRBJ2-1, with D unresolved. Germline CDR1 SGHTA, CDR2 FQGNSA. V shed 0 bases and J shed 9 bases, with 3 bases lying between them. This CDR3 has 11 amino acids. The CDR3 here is CASSLAAEQFF. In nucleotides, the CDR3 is TGTGCCAGCAGCTTAGCAGCTGAGCAGTTCTTC.

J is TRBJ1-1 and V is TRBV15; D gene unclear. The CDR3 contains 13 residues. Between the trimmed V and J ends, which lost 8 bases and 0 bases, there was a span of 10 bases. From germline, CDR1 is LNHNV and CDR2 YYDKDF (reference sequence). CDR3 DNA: TGTGCCACCCGGACGGGATTGAACACTGAAGCTTTCTTT. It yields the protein CATRTGLNTEAFF.

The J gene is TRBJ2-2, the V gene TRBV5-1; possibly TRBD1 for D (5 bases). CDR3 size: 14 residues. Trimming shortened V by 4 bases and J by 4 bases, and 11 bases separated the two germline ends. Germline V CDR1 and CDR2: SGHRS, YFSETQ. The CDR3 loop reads CASSVTEFTGELFF. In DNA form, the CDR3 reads TGCGCCAGCAGCGTGACAGAATTCACCGGGGAGCTGTTTTTT.

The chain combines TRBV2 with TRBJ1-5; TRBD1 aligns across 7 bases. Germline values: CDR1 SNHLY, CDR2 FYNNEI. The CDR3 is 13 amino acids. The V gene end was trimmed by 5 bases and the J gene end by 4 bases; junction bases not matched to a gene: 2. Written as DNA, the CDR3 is TGTGCCAGCAGTACGACAGGGAATCAGCCCCAGCATTTT. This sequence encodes CASSTTGNQPQHF.

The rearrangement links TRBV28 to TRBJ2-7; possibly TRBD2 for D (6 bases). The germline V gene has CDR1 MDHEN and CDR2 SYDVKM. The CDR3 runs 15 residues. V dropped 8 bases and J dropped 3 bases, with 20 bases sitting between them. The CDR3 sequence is CASVRGLSKGYEQYF. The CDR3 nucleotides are TGTGCCAGCGTCCGGGGACTCTCTAAAGGCTACGAGCAGTACTTC.

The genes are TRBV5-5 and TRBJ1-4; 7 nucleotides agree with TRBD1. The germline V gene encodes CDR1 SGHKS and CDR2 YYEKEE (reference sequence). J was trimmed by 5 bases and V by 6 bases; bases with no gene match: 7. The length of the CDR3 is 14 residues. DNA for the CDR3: TGTGCCAGCACCTCGGGACAGATAAATGAAAAACTGTTTTTT. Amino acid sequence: CASTSGQINEKLFF.

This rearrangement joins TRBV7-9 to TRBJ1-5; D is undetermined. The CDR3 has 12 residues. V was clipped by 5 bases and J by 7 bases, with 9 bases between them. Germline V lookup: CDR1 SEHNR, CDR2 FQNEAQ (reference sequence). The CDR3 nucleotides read TGTGCCAGCAGCGCGGAAGTCCAGCCCCAGCATTTT. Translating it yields CASSAEVQPQHF.